This is a list of T cell receptor beta chains from one sample in a study of T cells in localized non-small cell lung cancer. Clones were sequenced by immunoSEQ multiplex PCR, and TCRdb holds only the in-frame ones, with some missing. The profile shows around 130,000 clones, around 92% of them singletons. Sequences were derived from peripheral blood, sampled before any cancer treatment. These TCRs come from a female donor of 60 years or more with stage I lung adenocarcinoma. Each CDR3 is given with its conserved first and last residue. A D gene is named only where the DNA matches it firmly. Part of the rows lack a size; the others show once, few, many or a class for expanded clones.

d_gene: -; v_gene: TRBV6-1; abundance: -; j_gene: TRBJ2-2; CDR3nt: TGTGCCAGCCCAAACGGGGATTTGAACACCGGGGAGCTGTTTTTT; CDR3aa: CASPNGDLNTGELFF
d_gene: -; v_gene: TRBV11-3; abundance: -; j_gene: TRBJ2-3; CDR3nt: TGTGCCAGCAGCTTAGGACCTCTGGGGACCACAGATACGCAGTATTTT; CDR3aa: CASSLGPLGTTDTQYF
d_gene: TRBD2; v_gene: TRBV5-4; abundance: -; j_gene: TRBJ2-3; CDR3nt: TGTGCCAGCAGTCTCGGCGCTAGCGGGAGGCAGGTTGATACGCAGTATTTT; CDR3aa: CASSLGASGRQVDTQYF
d_gene: -; v_gene: TRBV7-3; abundance: -; j_gene: TRBJ2-1; CDR3nt: TGTGCCAGCAGCTTAGGATTAGCAGCCTACAATGAGCAGTTCTTC; CDR3aa: CASSLGLAAYNEQFF
d_gene: -; v_gene: TRBV7-3; abundance: -; j_gene: TRBJ2-2; CDR3nt: TGTGCCAGCAGCGTAGACGGGATGGGACCACGTCACACCGGGGAGCTGTTTTTT; CDR3aa: CASSVDGMGPRHTGELFF
d_gene: TRBD1; v_gene: TRBV5-4; abundance: -; j_gene: TRBJ2-5; CDR3nt: TGTGCCAGCAGCCCATACAGGGGTGGAGAGACCCAGTACTTC; CDR3aa: CASSPYRGGETQYF
d_gene: TRBD1; v_gene: TRBV5-5; abundance: -; j_gene: TRBJ1-1; CDR3nt: TGTGCCAGCAGCTTGGTGACAGGGTGGGGGAACACTGAAGCTTTCTTT; CDR3aa: CASSLVTGWGNTEAFF
d_gene: TRBD2; v_gene: TRBV4-1; abundance: -; j_gene: TRBJ2-1; CDR3nt: TGCGCCAGCAGCCAAGCGACTAGCGGGAGGGCGGCTGAGCAGTTCTTC; CDR3aa: CASSQATSGRAAEQFF
d_gene: TRBD2; v_gene: TRBV11-3; abundance: -; j_gene: TRBJ2-1; CDR3nt: TGTGCCAGCAGCTTGCGGCTCCCAGCGGGGGAAAATGAGCAGTTCTTC; CDR3aa: CASSLRLPAGENEQFF
d_gene: -; v_gene: TRBV6-7; abundance: -; j_gene: TRBJ1-1; CDR3nt: TGTGCCAGCAGTGATGCGTACGGACACTCTGTCGACACTGAAGCTTTCTTT; CDR3aa: CASSDAYGHSVDTEAFF
d_gene: TRBD2; v_gene: TRBV28; abundance: -; j_gene: TRBJ2-3; CDR3nt: TGTGCCAGCAGTCAAAGCGGGAGTATGAATACGCAGTATTTT; CDR3aa: CASSQSGSMNTQYF
d_gene: -; v_gene: TRBV7-9; abundance: -; j_gene: TRBJ2-1; CDR3nt: TGTGCCAGCAGCTTCTCTAGGGGTGAGCAGTTCTTC; CDR3aa: CASSFSRGEQFF
d_gene: -; v_gene: TRBV28; abundance: -; j_gene: TRBJ1-2; CDR3nt: TGTGCCAGCAGTCGAGGGGGAGGCTACACCTTC; CDR3aa: CASSRGGGYTF
d_gene: TRBD2; v_gene: TRBV4-2; abundance: -; j_gene: TRBJ2-3; CDR3nt: TGTGCCAGCAGCCAAGATAGGGCTAGCGGAGATACGCAGTATTTT; CDR3aa: CASSQDRASGDTQYF
d_gene: -; v_gene: TRBV6-4; abundance: -; j_gene: TRBJ2-1; CDR3nt: TGTGCCAGCAGTGAACGGGCCGGGAATGTTATCTACAATGAGCAGTTCTTC; CDR3aa: CASSERAGNVIYNEQFF
d_gene: -; v_gene: TRBV21-1; abundance: -; j_gene: TRBJ2-1; CDR3nt: TGTGCCACCTGCCGCCGCTCCTACAATGAGCAGTTCTTC; CDR3aa: CATCRRSYNEQFF
d_gene: -; v_gene: TRBV7-8; abundance: once; j_gene: TRBJ2-1; CDR3nt: TGTGCCAGCAGCTCACGCGACAGTAACTACTACAATGAGCAGTTCTTC; CDR3aa: CASSSRDSNYYNEQFF
d_gene: -; v_gene: TRBV27; abundance: -; j_gene: TRBJ1-2; CDR3nt: TGTGCCAGCAGATCCCCAGGGGTTTTTAATGGCTACACCTTC; CDR3aa: CASRSPGVFNGYTF
d_gene: TRBD1; v_gene: TRBV4-1; abundance: -; j_gene: TRBJ1-2; CDR3nt: TGCGCCAGCAGCCAAGATTCCGGCAGGGGGCAGTATGGCTACACCTTC; CDR3aa: CASSQDSGRGQYGYTF
d_gene: TRBD1; v_gene: TRBV2; abundance: -; j_gene: TRBJ1-5; CDR3nt: TGTGCCAGCACCTGGGACAGCAATAGCAATCAGCCCCAGCATTTT; CDR3aa: CASTWDSNSNQPQHF
d_gene: -; v_gene: TRBV19; abundance: -; j_gene: TRBJ2-1; CDR3nt: TGTGCCAGTAGTATGGGGGCGTCTGGAGGTGAGCAGTTCTTC; CDR3aa: CASSMGASGGEQFF
d_gene: -; v_gene: TRBV29-1; abundance: few; j_gene: TRBJ1-1; CDR3nt: TGCAGCGTTGGGGCAGGGGCGAACACTGAAGCTTTCTTT; CDR3aa: CSVGAGANTEAFF
d_gene: TRBD1; v_gene: TRBV7-3; abundance: -; j_gene: TRBJ2-1; CDR3nt: TGTGCCAGCAGCTTAGGTGGACAGGGGTACAATGAGCAGTTCTTC; CDR3aa: CASSLGGQGYNEQFF
d_gene: -; v_gene: TRBV10-2; abundance: -; j_gene: TRBJ2-5; CDR3nt: TGCGCCAGCAGTGTAGAATTTGAGACCCAGTACTTC; CDR3aa: CASSVEFETQYF
d_gene: -; v_gene: TRBV19; abundance: -; j_gene: TRBJ2-7; CDR3nt: TGTGCCAGTAGTACCGGGCCCTACGAGCAGTACTTC; CDR3aa: CASSTGPYEQYF
d_gene: -; v_gene: TRBV10-3; abundance: -; j_gene: TRBJ2-6; CDR3nt: TGTGCCATCAGTGCAGGGAAGCTGTCTGGGGCCAACGTCCTGACTTTC; CDR3aa: CAISAGKLSGANVLTF
d_gene: -; v_gene: TRBV29-1; abundance: -; j_gene: TRBJ2-1; CDR3nt: TGCAGCGTTTCAGGGGTCGATGAGCAGTTCTTC; CDR3aa: CSVSGVDEQFF
d_gene: -; v_gene: TRBV9; abundance: -; j_gene: TRBJ1-2; CDR3nt: TGTGCCAGCAGCGTAGGTAGAGGGGGTACCCCCCTCTATGGCTACACCTTC; CDR3aa: CASSVGRGGTPLYGYTF
d_gene: TRBD1; v_gene: TRBV13; abundance: -; j_gene: TRBJ2-7; CDR3nt: TGTGCCAGCAGCAGAAGGACAGGCAGAAGCTCCTACGAGCAGTACTTC; CDR3aa: CASSRRTGRSSYEQYF
d_gene: -; v_gene: TRBV4-1; abundance: -; j_gene: TRBJ1-2; CDR3nt: TGCGCCAGCAGCTACGACAGCTATGGCTACACCTTC; CDR3aa: CASSYDSYGYTF
d_gene: -; v_gene: TRBV5-1; abundance: few; j_gene: TRBJ1-5; CDR3nt: TGCGCCAGCAGCCTGGGAGATGGCAATCAGCCCCAGCATTTT; CDR3aa: CASSLGDGNQPQHF
d_gene: -; v_gene: TRBV25-1; abundance: few; j_gene: TRBJ1-1; CDR3nt: TGTGCCAGCAACCTACAGGGAAACACTGAAGCTTTCTTT; CDR3aa: CASNLQGNTEAFF
d_gene: TRBD1; v_gene: TRBV29-1; abundance: -; j_gene: TRBJ1-1; CDR3nt: TGCAGCGTACCATGGGCAGGGGGCTGGAGTGAAGCTTTCTTT; CDR3aa: CSVPWAGGWSEAFF
d_gene: -; v_gene: TRBV9; abundance: -; j_gene: TRBJ1-2; CDR3nt: TGTGCCAGCAGCGTAGGCGGACACAGCTATGGCTACACCTTC; CDR3aa: CASSVGGHSYGYTF
d_gene: -; v_gene: TRBV5-1; abundance: -; j_gene: TRBJ2-3; CDR3nt: TGCGCCAGCAGCTTGGACGGGACTAGCACAGATACGCAGTATTTT; CDR3aa: CASSLDGTSTDTQYF
d_gene: -; v_gene: TRBV9; abundance: once; j_gene: TRBJ2-7; CDR3nt: TGTGCCAGCAGCGTAGGAAGCAGTCGACTTACCTCCGAGCAGTACTTC; CDR3aa: CASSVGSSRLTSEQYF
d_gene: TRBD2; v_gene: TRBV13; abundance: -; j_gene: TRBJ2-1; CDR3nt: TGTGCCAGCAGCTTAGGCTCACTAGGGAGGGCCATCGACAATGAGCAGTTCTTC; CDR3aa: CASSLGSLGRAIDNEQFF
d_gene: -; v_gene: TRBV29-1; abundance: once; j_gene: TRBJ2-3; CDR3nt: TGCAGCGTTGAAGATTCTCCCACAGATACGCAGTATTTT; CDR3aa: CSVEDSPTDTQYF
d_gene: -; v_gene: TRBV30; abundance: -; j_gene: TRBJ1-2; CDR3nt: TGTGCCTGGAGTCCGGGGTATGGCTACACCTTC; CDR3aa: CAWSPGYGYTF
d_gene: -; v_gene: TRBV5-4; abundance: -; j_gene: TRBJ2-1; CDR3nt: TGTGCCAGCAGCTTGGACGAGTACAATGAGCAGTTCTTC; CDR3aa: CASSLDEYNEQFF
d_gene: -; v_gene: TRBV2; abundance: -; j_gene: TRBJ1-5; CDR3nt: TGTGCCAGCAGTGAAGCGATTGGACCGGGTCAGCCCCAGCATTTT; CDR3aa: CASSEAIGPGQPQHF
d_gene: -; v_gene: TRBV9; abundance: -; j_gene: TRBJ2-1; CDR3nt: TGTGCCAGCAGCGTTAGAAGGAGAAGCCCCTACAATGAGCAGTTCTTC; CDR3aa: CASSVRRRSPYNEQFF
d_gene: -; v_gene: TRBV11-2; abundance: -; j_gene: TRBJ1-1; CDR3nt: TGTGCCAGCAGCTTAGTGGTGAGATTGAACACTGAAGCTTTCTTT; CDR3aa: CASSLVVRLNTEAFF